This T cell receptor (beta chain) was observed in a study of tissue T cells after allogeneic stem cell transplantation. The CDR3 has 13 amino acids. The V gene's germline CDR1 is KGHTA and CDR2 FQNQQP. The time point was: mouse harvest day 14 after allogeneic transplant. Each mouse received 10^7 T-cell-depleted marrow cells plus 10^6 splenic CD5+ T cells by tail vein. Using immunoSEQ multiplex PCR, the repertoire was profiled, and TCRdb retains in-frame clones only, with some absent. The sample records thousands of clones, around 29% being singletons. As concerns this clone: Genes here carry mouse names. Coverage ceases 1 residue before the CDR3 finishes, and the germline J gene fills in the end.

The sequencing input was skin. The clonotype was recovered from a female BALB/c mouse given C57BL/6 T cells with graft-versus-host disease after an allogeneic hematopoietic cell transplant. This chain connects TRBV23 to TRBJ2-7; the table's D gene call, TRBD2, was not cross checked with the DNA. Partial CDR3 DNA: TGCTCCAGCAGTCATGGGGGGCGCGGGGAACAGTAC. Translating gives CSSSHGGRGEQY. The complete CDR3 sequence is CSSSHGGRGEQYF.